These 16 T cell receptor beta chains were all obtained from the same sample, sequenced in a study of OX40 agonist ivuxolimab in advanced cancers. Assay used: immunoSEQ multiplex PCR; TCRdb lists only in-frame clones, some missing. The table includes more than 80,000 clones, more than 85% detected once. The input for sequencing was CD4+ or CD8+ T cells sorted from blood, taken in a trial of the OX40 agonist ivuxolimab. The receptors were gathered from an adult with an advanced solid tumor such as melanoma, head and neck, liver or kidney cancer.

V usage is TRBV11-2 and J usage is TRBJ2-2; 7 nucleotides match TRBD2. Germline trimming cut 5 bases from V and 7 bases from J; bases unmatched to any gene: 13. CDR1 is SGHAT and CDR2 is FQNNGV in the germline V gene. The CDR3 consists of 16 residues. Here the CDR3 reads CASSPGASGNGGELFF. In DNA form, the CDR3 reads TGTGCCAGCAGCCCCGGGGCCAGCGGGAATGGCGGGGAGCTGTTTTTT.

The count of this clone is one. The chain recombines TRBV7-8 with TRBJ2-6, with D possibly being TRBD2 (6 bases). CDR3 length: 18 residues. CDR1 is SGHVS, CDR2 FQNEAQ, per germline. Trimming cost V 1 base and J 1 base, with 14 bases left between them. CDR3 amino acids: CASSLVWGGRSGANVLTF. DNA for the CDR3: TGTGCCAGCAGCTTAGTGTGGGGAGGACGGTCTGGGGCCAACGTCCTGACTTTC.

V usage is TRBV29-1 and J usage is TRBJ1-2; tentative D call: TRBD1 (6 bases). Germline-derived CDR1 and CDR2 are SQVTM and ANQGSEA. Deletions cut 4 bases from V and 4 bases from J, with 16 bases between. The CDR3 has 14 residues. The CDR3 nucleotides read TGCAGCGTTGTTTACTACAGGGCCGGCTATGGCTACACCTTC. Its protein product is CSVVYYRAGYGYTF.

The CDR3 here is CASSLSVVGNEKLFF. The CDR3 DNA sequence: TGTGCCAGCAGCTTATCGGTCGTAGGAAATGAAAAACTGTTTTTT. The J gene is TRBJ1-4, the V gene TRBV7-2; D not certain. Trimming cost V 2 bases and J 5 bases, with 12 bases left between them. The CDR3 is 15 residues long. Germline CDR1 and CDR2: SGHTA and FQGNSA.

In nucleotides, the CDR3 is TGTGCCAGCAGCTCCCAGGGACAGGAGTACAATGAGCAGTTCTTC. It yields the protein CASSSQGQEYNEQFF. The gene calls are TRBV9 and TRBJ2-1; 8 bases fit TRBD1. The V and J ends lost 4 bases and 4 bases, in that order; junction bases with no gene match: 7. CDR3 length: 15 residues. Germline V gene data show CDR1 as SGDLS and CDR2 as YYNGEE.

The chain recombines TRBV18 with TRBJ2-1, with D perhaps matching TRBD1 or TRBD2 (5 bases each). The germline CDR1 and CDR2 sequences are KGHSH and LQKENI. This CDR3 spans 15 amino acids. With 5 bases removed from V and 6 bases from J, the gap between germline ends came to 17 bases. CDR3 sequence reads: CASSSRVGEGNEQFF. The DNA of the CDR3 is TGTGCCAGCTCATCCCGGGTGGGGGAAGGCAATGAGCAGTTCTTC. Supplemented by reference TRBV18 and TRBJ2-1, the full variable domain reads NAGVMQNPRHLVRRRGQEARLRCSPMKGHSHVYWYRQLPEEGLKFMVYLQKENIIDESGMPKERFSAEFPKEGPSILRIQQVVRGDSAAYFCASSSRVGEGNEQFFGPGTRLTVL.

DNA of the CDR3: TGTGCCAGCAGCCGACCCAAGCGGGAGCATGAGCAGTTCTTC. Its protein product is CASSRPKREHEQFF. The chain carries TRBV28 and TRBJ2-1; 8 nucleotides match TRBD2. This CDR3 is built from 14 residues. In germline, CDR1 is MDHEN, CDR2 SYDVKM. The V and J ends lost 6 bases and 8 bases, in that order; junction bases with no gene match: 9.

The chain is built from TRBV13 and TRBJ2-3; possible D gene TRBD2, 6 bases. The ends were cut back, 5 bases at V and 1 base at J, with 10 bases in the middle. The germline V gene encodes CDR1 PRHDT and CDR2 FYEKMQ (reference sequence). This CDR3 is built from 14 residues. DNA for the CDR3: TGTGCCAGCAGCCCCGGACTACGCACAGATACGCAGTATTTT. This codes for CASSPGLRTDTQYF.

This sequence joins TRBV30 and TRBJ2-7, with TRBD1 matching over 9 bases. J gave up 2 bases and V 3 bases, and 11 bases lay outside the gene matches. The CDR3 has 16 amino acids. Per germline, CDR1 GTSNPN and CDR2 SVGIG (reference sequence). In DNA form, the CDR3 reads TGTGCCTGGAGAGCCGTGACAGGGGGAGGAACCTACGAGCAGTACTTC. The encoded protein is CAWRAVTGGGTYEQYF.

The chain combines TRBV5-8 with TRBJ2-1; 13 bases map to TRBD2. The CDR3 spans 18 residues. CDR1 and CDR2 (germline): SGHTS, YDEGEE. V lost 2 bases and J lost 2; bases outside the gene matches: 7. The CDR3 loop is CASSLGLAGVYPYNEQFF. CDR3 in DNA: TGTGCCAGCAGCTTAGGACTAGCGGGAGTATACCCCTACAATGAGCAGTTCTTC.

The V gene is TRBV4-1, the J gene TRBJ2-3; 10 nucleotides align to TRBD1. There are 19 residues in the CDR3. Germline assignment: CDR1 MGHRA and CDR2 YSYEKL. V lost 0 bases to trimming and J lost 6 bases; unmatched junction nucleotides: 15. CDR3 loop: CASSQERQGASGSPDTQYF. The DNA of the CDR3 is TGCGCCAGCAGCCAAGAGAGACAGGGGGCCAGCGGGAGCCCGGATACGCAGTATTTT.

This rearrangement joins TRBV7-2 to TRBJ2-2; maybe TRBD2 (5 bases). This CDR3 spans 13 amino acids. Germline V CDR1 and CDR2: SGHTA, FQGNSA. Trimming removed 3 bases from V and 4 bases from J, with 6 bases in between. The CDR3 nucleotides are TGTGCCAGCAGCTTTGGAGGCACCGGGGAGCTGTTTTTT. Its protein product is CASSFGGTGELFF.

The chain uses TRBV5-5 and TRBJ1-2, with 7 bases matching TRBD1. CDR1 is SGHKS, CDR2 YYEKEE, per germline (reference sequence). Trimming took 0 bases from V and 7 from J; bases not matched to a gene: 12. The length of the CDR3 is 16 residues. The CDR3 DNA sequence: TGTGCCAGCAGCTTGGAGGGGGCGAGGCGGCCTTCTGGCTACACCTTC. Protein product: CASSLEGARRPSGYTF. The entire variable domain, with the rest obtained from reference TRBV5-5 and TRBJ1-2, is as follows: DAGVTQSPTHLIKTRGQQVTLRCSPISGHKSVSWYQQVLGQGPQFIFQYYEKEERGRGNFPDRFSARQFPNYSSELNVNALLLGDSALYLCASSLEGARRPSGYTFGSGTRLTVV.

CDR3 sequence: CASSFLGRDYEQYF. In nucleotides, the CDR3 is TGCGCCAGCAGCTTCCTTGGACGGGACTACGAGCAGTACTTC. The chain uses TRBV5-1 and TRBJ2-7; maybe TRBD2 (5 bases). This CDR3 has 14 amino acids. Germline V gives CDR1 SGHRS, CDR2 YFSETQ. V lost 2 bases and J lost 3, with 12 bases in between.

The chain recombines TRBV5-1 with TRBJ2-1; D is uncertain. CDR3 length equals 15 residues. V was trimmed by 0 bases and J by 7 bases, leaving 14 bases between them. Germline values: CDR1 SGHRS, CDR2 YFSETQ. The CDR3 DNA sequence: TGCGCCAGCAGCTTGGAAACGCCAGAGAGAAATGAGCAGTTCTTC. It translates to CASSLETPERNEQFF.

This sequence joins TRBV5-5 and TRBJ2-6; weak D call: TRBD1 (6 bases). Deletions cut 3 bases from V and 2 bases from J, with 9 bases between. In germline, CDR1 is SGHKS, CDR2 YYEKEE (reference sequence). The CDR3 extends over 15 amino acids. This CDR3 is CASSSGGAGANVLTF. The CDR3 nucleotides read TGTGCCAGCAGCTCTGGGGGCGCTGGGGCCAACGTCCTGACTTTC.